A single sample gave rise to the 13 T cell receptor beta chains below, sequenced in a study of cytomegalovirus exposure and HLA in healthy donors. The PCR ran on 60 Vbeta and 13 Jbeta primers. Method: immunoSEQ multiplex PCR; TCRdb's copy keeps in-frame clones and lacks some. The top ten clones hold 0.77% of a sample with approximately 160,000 clones, about four fifths of them seen once. The specimen sequenced was PBMCs. The origin of the receptors is a woman between 18 and 30 years old in good health and CMV-seronegative.

The chain couples TRBV11-2 to TRBJ1-3; 7 bases map to TRBD1. This CDR3 comprises 18 residues. Losses at the gene ends were 4 bases for V and 1 base for J; bases not matched to a gene: 13. The germline gives CDR1 SGHAT, CDR2 FQNNGV. In DNA, the CDR3 is TGTGCCAGCAGCTCCCGCGGCGCAGGGGGTATGTCTGGAAACACCATATATTTT. The encoded protein is CASSSRGAGGMSGNTIYF. Combining the CDR3 with reference TRBV11-2 and TRBJ1-3 gives the whole variable domain EAGVAQSPRYKIIEKRQSVAFWCNPISGHATLYWYQQILGQGPKLLIQFQNNGVVDDSQLPKDRFSAERLKGVDSTLKIQPAKLEDSAVYLCASSSRGAGGMSGNTIYFGEGSWLTVV.

The CDR3, as DNA: TGTGCCAGCAGCCCCACGGGAAAGAGCTCTGGAAACACCATATATTTT. Residues: CASSPTGKSSGNTIYF. The chain links TRBV28 to TRBJ1-3; no clear D. The ends were cut back, 6 bases at V and 0 bases at J, with 15 bases in the middle. Per germline, CDR1 MDHEN and CDR2 SYDVKM. The CDR3 covers 16 residues. Variable domain in full (rest from reference TRBV28 and TRBJ1-3): DVKVTQSSRYLVKRTGEKVFLECVQDMDHENMFWYRQDPGLGLRLIYFSYDVKMKEKGDIPEGYSVSREKKERFSLILESASTNQTSMYLCASSPTGKSSGNTIYFGEGSWLTVV.

CDR3 region: CASRRDSYTEAFF. The CDR3 nucleotides read TGTGCCAGCAGACGAGACAGTTACACTGAAGCTTTCTTT. V is TRBV27 and J is TRBJ1-1, with D perhaps matching TRBD1 (5 bases). Germline-derived CDR1 and CDR2 are MNHEY and SMNVEV (reference sequence). V shed 6 bases and J shed 3 bases, with 11 bases lying between them. CDR3 length: 13 amino acids.

The chain joins TRBV2 to TRBJ2-2; D may be TRBD2 (6 bases). CDR3 length: 17 amino acids. Germline-derived CDR1 and CDR2 are SNHLY and FYNNEI. Trimming pared 10 bases from V and 2 bases from J, leaving 23 bases between. The DNA of the CDR3 is TGTGCCACCCACGGTGGGGGGTTTCGGTTTAACACCGGGGAGCTGTTTTTT. Residues: CATHGGGFRFNTGELFF.

This clone was found a few times. This rearrangement joins TRBV6-1 to TRBJ1-2; tentatively, D is TRBD1 (6 bases). Germline V gene data show CDR1 as MNHNS and CDR2 as SASEGT. The CDR3 length is 15 residues. The V end was cut by 2 bases, the J end by 3 bases, with 13 bases between. CDR3 region: CASSERGGGYYGYTF. The CDR3 DNA follows: TGTGCCAGCAGTGAAAGGGGGGGCGGATACTATGGCTACACCTTC.

This clone has just a few counts. V is TRBV9 and J is TRBJ2-2, with 8 bases fitting TRBD1. Germline trimming cut 3 bases from V and 9 bases from J; bases unmatched to any gene: 10. This CDR3 has 15 amino acids. CDR1 and CDR2 (germline): SGDLS, YYNGEE. CDR3: CASSAAGQVFRELFF. In DNA, the CDR3 is TGTGCCAGCAGCGCGGCGGGACAGGTTTTTCGGGAGCTGTTTTTT. The full variable domain, completed using reference TRBV9 and TRBJ2-2, is DSGVTQTPKHLITATGQRVTLRCSPRSGDLSVYWYQQSLDQGLQFLIQYYNGEERAKGNILERFSAQQFPDLHSELNLSSLELGDSALYFCASSAAGQVFRELFFGEGSRLTVL.

The chain is built from TRBV20-1 and TRBJ2-5; D ambiguous. In germline, CDR1 is DFQATT, CDR2 SNEGSKA (reference sequence). V was pared by 1 base and J by 9 bases, with 9 bases between. There are 11 residues in the CDR3. This CDR3 is CSARGVEPQYF. The CDR3, as DNA: TGCAGTGCTAGAGGAGTGGAGCCCCAGTACTTC.

The chain joins TRBV15 to TRBJ1-4; 8 bases agree with TRBD1. Germline CDR1 LNHNV, CDR2 YYDKDF (reference sequence). The V and J ends lost 0 bases and 11 bases, in that order; junction bases with no gene match: 2. CDR3 length equals 13 residues. The CDR3 coding sequence is TGTGCCACCAGCAGAGAGGACAGGGCTAAACTGTTTTTT. The encoded protein is CATSREDRAKLFF. The complete variable domain, with remaining parts taken from reference TRBV15 and TRBJ1-4, reads DAMVIQNPRYQVTQFGKPVTLSCSQTLNHNVMYWYQQKSSQAPKLLFHYYDKDFNNEADTPDNFQSRRPNTSFCFLDIRSPGLGDTAMYLCATSREDRAKLFFGSGTQLSVL.

This chain links TRBV2 with TRBJ2-1; a weak D match, TRBD2 (6 bases). V was clipped by 5 bases and J by 8 bases, with 10 bases between them. Germline lookup yields CDR1 SNHLY and CDR2 FYNNEI. This CDR3 contains 12 residues. The CDR3 bases are TGTGCCAGCAGTCCCGGCGGGGATGAGCAGTTCTTC. Translating gives CASSPGGDEQFF.

The chain uses TRBV4-1 and TRBJ2-7; 7 nucleotides line up with TRBD2. The CDR3 is 16 amino acids. Germline CDR1 and CDR2: MGHRA and YSYEKL. Unmatched junction bases numbered 9, after V lost 0 bases and J lost 4 bases. CDR3 region: CASSQDPAGMVYEQYF. CDR3 nucleotides: TGCGCCAGCAGCCAAGATCCAGCGGGGATGGTTTACGAGCAGTACTTC.

The chain is built from TRBV5-6 and TRBJ2-4; TRBD1 matches at 7 bases. V lost 0 bases and J lost 3; bases outside the gene matches: 9. In germline, CDR1 is SGHDT, CDR2 YYEEEE. CDR3 length: 17 residues. The CDR3 nucleotides read TGTGCCAGCAGCTTGGTTGGATCTGCAGGGGGCAAAAACATTCAGTACTTC. As protein: CASSLVGSAGGKNIQYF.

The rearrangement links TRBV4-2 to TRBJ2-5; D unresolved. Germline lookup yields CDR1 LGHNA and CDR2 YNFKEQ. The germline V and J ends were trimmed by 1 base and 4 bases, with 10 bases remaining between them. This CDR3 comprises 14 residues. The CDR3 DNA is TGTGCCAGCAGCCAAGGTGCGAACGGAGAGACCCAGTACTTC. Its protein is CASSQGANGETQYF.

The rearrangement links TRBV11-3 to TRBJ2-1, with D uncertain. The germline CDR1 and CDR2 sequences are SGHNT and YENEEA. The CDR3 loop spans 12 amino acids. The V and J ends lost 2 bases and 9 bases respectively, with 8 bases between them. CDR3 sequence reads: CASSLTWAEQFF. The CDR3 DNA reads TGTGCCAGCAGCTTAACCTGGGCTGAGCAGTTCTTC.